The 32 T cell receptor beta chains below come from one sample, sequenced in a study of blood T cell repertoires in COVID-19. Assay: immunoSEQ multiplex PCR; the TCRdb copy retains only in-frame clones and omits some. This table holds about 140,000 clones, 84% found once. Specimen: PBMCs or T cells enriched from blood (not recorded which). The receptors here all came from a man between 35 and 55 years old with acute COVID-19.

The chain couples TRBV6-5 to TRBJ2-1, with 14 bases identical to TRBD2. This CDR3 contains 16 residues. V lost 4 bases to trimming and J lost 10 bases; unmatched junction nucleotides: 9. The germline V gene encodes CDR1 MNHEY and CDR2 SVGAGI. The CDR3 spells CASSSGTSGGMGEQFF. Written as DNA, the CDR3 is TGTGCCAGCAGTTCCGGGACTAGCGGGGGCATGGGAGAGCAGTTCTTC.

The genes are TRBV19 and TRBJ2-2, with 8 bases identical to TRBD2. The CDR3 loop spans 14 amino acids. Germline V lookup: CDR1 LNHDA, CDR2 SQIVND (reference sequence). V shed 3 bases, J shed 6 bases, and the junction held 3 bases outside the gene matches. CDR3 nucleotide sequence: TGTGCCAGTAGTATCCAGCGGGAGTCCGGGGAGCTGTTTTTT. This translates into CASSIQRESGELFF.

V and J are TRBV11-2 and TRBJ1-3, with TRBD1 as a possible D gene (5 bases). CDR1 and CDR2 (germline): SGHAT, FQNNGV. The CDR3 totals 17 residues. V was shortened by 4 bases and J by 0 bases, with 16 bases between the two germline ends. CDR3 residues: CASSSGGRTSSGNTIYF. In DNA, the CDR3 is TGTGCCAGCAGCTCTGGCGGACGGACAAGCTCTGGAAACACCATATATTTT. Drawing the rest from reference TRBV11-2 and TRBJ1-3, the complete variable domain is EAGVAQSPRYKIIEKRQSVAFWCNPISGHATLYWYQQILGQGPKLLIQFQNNGVVDDSQLPKDRFSAERLKGVDSTLKIQPAKLEDSAVYLCASSSGGRTSSGNTIYFGEGSWLTVV.

The chain carries TRBV5-1 and TRBJ2-5, with D possibly matching TRBD1 (6 bases). CDR1 SGHRS and CDR2 YFSETQ come from the germline V gene. V lost 3 bases, J lost 5 bases, and 14 bases lay in between. The CDR3 runs 14 residues. The CDR3 loop reads CASSSSTGTETQYF. CDR3 DNA sequence: TGCGCCAGCAGCTCATCTACAGGGACGGAGACCCAGTACTTC.

The rearrangement uses TRBV9 and TRBJ2-7, with TRBD1 matching 7 bases. J lost 2 bases, V lost 2 bases, and 4 bases had no gene match. Germline assignment: CDR1 SGDLS and CDR2 YYNGEE. The CDR3 runs 14 residues. CDR3 region: CASSVRQGTYEQYF. The CDR3 DNA is TGTGCCAGCAGCGTCAGACAGGGTACCTACGAGCAGTACTTC.

The chain has TRBV5-4 and TRBJ2-1; no clear D gene. The CDR3 consists of 13 residues. V dropped 1 base and J dropped 9 bases, with 11 bases sitting between them. In germline, CDR1 is SGHNT, CDR2 YYREEE (reference sequence). Here the CDR3 reads CASSLMRSGEQFF. DNA for the CDR3: TGTGCCAGCAGCTTGATGAGATCGGGTGAGCAGTTCTTC.

V gene TRBV29-1 combines with J gene TRBJ1-5; the D is unclear. Germline lookup yields CDR1 SQVTM and CDR2 ANQGSEA. The V and J ends lost 0 bases and 9 bases respectively, with 9 bases between them. The CDR3 spans 12 residues. The CDR3 loop reads CSVEDFAGPQHF. The CDR3 DNA is TGCAGCGTTGAAGATTTTGCGGGGCCCCAGCATTTT. The variable domain in full, completed from reference TRBV29-1 and TRBJ1-5, reads SAVISQKPSRDICQRGTSLTIQCQVDSQVTMMFWYRQQPGQSLTLIATANQGSEATYESGFVIDKFPISRPNLTFSTLTVSNMSPEDSSIYLCSVEDFAGPQHFGDGTRLSIL.

V usage is TRBV2 and J usage is TRBJ1-4; D call uncertain. The CDR3 is 15 amino acids. Deletions cut 6 bases from V and 0 bases from J, with 11 bases between. In germline, CDR1 is SNHLY, CDR2 FYNNEI. The CDR3 nucleotides read TGTGCCAGCAGGCCGTTAGAGGCAACTAATGAAAAACTGTTTTTT. This gives the protein CASRPLEATNEKLFF.

V and J are TRBV7-2 and TRBJ2-3; 7 nucleotides match TRBD1. Germline V gene data show CDR1 as SGHTA and CDR2 as FQGNSA. The junction had 15 bases not matched to a gene; V was cut back by 3 bases and J by 0 bases. CDR3 length equals 19 residues. CDR3 loop: CASSLSTGMSLRSTDTQYF. In DNA, the CDR3 is TGTGCCAGCAGCTTGTCGACAGGGATGTCCCTCCGTAGCACAGATACGCAGTATTTT.

The gene calls are TRBV28 and TRBJ2-3; D not resolved. The CDR3 spans 17 residues. Trimming pared 3 bases from V and 2 bases from J, leaving 18 bases between. Germline V gene sequence: CDR1 MDHEN, CDR2 SYDVKM. The CDR3 region has the DNA TGTGCCAGCAGTTTCCCCCAGAGAACTAAGGTCACAGATACGCAGTATTTT. Protein sequence: CASSFPQRTKVTDTQYF.

This chain connects TRBV11-3 to TRBJ1-1; D might be TRBD1 (6 bases). This CDR3 contains 13 residues. Germline loops: CDR1 SGHNT, CDR2 YENEEA. Trimming removed 5 bases at V and 1 base at J, with 8 bases between. CDR3 sequence reads: CASSQGGNTEAFF. The CDR3 DNA sequence: TGTGCCAGCAGCCAAGGGGGGAACACTGAAGCTTTCTTT. Variable domain in full (rest from reference TRBV11-3 and TRBJ1-1): EAGVVQSPRYKIIEKKQPVAFWCNPISGHNTLYWYLQNLGQGPELLIRYENEEAVDDSQLPKDRFSAERLKGVDSTLKIQPAELGDSAVYLCASSQGGNTEAFFGQGTRLTVV.

The V call is TRBV6-2 or TRBV6-3, the J call TRBJ2-3; no definite D call. Per germline, CDR1 MNHEY and CDR2 SVGEGT. The germline V and J ends were trimmed by 2 bases and 0 bases, with 12 bases remaining between them. The CDR3 is 16 residues long. The CDR3 is CASSYATVASTDTQYF. CDR3 bases: TGTGCCAGCAGTTACGCGACGGTAGCTAGCACAGATACGCAGTATTTT.

The chain uses TRBV28 and TRBJ2-7; 8 nucleotides line up with TRBD1. The CDR3 spans 14 residues. V shed 4 bases and J 5 bases; nucleotides not matched to a gene: 7. Germline V lookup: CDR1 MDHEN, CDR2 SYDVKM. The CDR3 region has the DNA TGTGCCAGCAGTTCCCGGACAGGGACCCACGAGCAGTACTTC. The encoded protein is CASSSRTGTHEQYF. Looking up the rest from reference TRBV28 and TRBJ2-7 gives the full variable domain: DVKVTQSSRYLVKRTGEKVFLECVQDMDHENMFWYRQDPGLGLRLIYFSYDVKMKEKGDIPEGYSVSREKKERFSLILESASTNQTSMYLCASSSRTGTHEQYFGPGTRLTVT.

The gene calls are TRBV7-2 and TRBJ2-3; 9 bases line up with TRBD2. The CDR3 length is 15 residues. The V gene's germline CDR1 is SGHTA and CDR2 FQGNSA. With V trimmed by 2 bases and J by 4 bases, 4 bases remained unmatched. As DNA, the CDR3 is TGTGCCAGCAGCTTATATGCGGGAGGGGCAGATACGCAGTATTTT. This encodes CASSLYAGGADTQYF.

The chain links TRBV4-1 to TRBJ1-2, with D possibly matching TRBD1 (6 bases). The CDR3 extends over 15 amino acids. V lost 0 bases and J lost 8, with 16 bases in between. CDR1 MGHRA and CDR2 YSYEKL come from the germline V gene. In nucleotides, the CDR3 is TGCGCCAGCAGCCAAGATAGGGCCAGGGGATTCGGCTACACCTTC. Amino acids: CASSQDRARGFGYTF.

In its sample, this clone was seen once. This chain joins TRBV9 and TRBJ2-1, with a weak D call TRBD2 (7 bases). Trimming left V 0 bases short and J 4 bases short, with 17 bases between. Per germline, CDR1 SGDLS and CDR2 YYNGEE. The CDR3 is 17 amino acids. This CDR3 reads CASSVAAAGAPYNEQFF. The CDR3 nucleotides read TGTGCCAGCAGCGTAGCCGCGGCGGGGGCCCCATACAATGAGCAGTTCTTC.

The DNA for the CDR3 is TGTGCCAGCAGTTTATGGGCGGGGGAGAAAGTCGGGGAGCTGTTTTTT. Its translation: CASSLWAGEKVGELFF. The J gene is TRBJ2-2, the V gene TRBV28; 7 nucleotides match TRBD2. The germline gives CDR1 MDHEN, CDR2 SYDVKM. Germline trimming cut 0 bases from V and 7 bases from J; bases unmatched to any gene: 8. The CDR3 runs 16 residues.

The rearrangement joins TRBV10-3 to TRBJ1-6; 10 nucleotides line up with TRBD1. The junction had 17 bases not matched to a gene; V was cut back by 9 bases and J by 9 bases. The CDR3 spans 17 residues. CDR1 and CDR2 (germline): ENHRY, SYGVKD. Here the CDR3 reads CAIPPGQGLSVGSPLHF. The DNA for the CDR3 is TGTGCCATTCCGCCGGGACAGGGGCTTTCGGTCGGTTCACCCCTCCACTTT.

V and J are TRBV27 and TRBJ2-2, with D possibly being TRBD1 (6 bases). Germline V gives CDR1 MNHEY, CDR2 SMNVEV (reference sequence). This CDR3 is 14 amino acids long. V lost 6 bases and J 8 bases, leaving 16 bases between the germline ends. The CDR3 bases are TGTGCCAGCAGACCAGGACAGCTAGTAGGGGAGCTGTTTTTT. Translation: CASRPGQLVGELFF.

This CDR3 reads CASSSGTYTYEQYF. The CDR3 DNA follows: TGTGCCAGCAGCTCCGGGACATACACCTACGAGCAGTACTTC. The chain joins TRBV13 to TRBJ2-7; tentative D call: TRBD1 (6 bases). Germline values: CDR1 PRHDT, CDR2 FYEKMQ (reference sequence). Trimming took off 4 bases at V and 2 bases at J, with 12 bases between the two ends. The CDR3 contains 14 residues.

This chain connects TRBV28 to TRBJ2-6; 14 nucleotides line up with TRBD2. With V trimmed by 2 bases and J by 3 bases, 3 bases remained unmatched. The CDR3 loop spans 18 amino acids. Germline assignment: CDR1 MDHEN and CDR2 SYDVKM. CDR3 amino acids: CASSLPGLAGDGANVLTF. The CDR3 DNA reads TGTGCCAGCAGTTTACCGGGACTAGCGGGAGATGGGGCCAACGTCCTGACTTTC.

This chain connects TRBV4-1 to TRBJ2-1; D call uncertain. Trimming removed 3 bases from V and 7 bases from J, with 13 bases in between. This CDR3 is 14 amino acids long. Germline V gives CDR1 MGHRA, CDR2 YSYEKL. The CDR3 bases are TGCGCCAGCAGCCAGTACTCAGGCAGGAATGAGCAGTTCTTC. Its protein is CASSQYSGRNEQFF.

This sequence joins TRBV27 and TRBJ2-1; a possible D gene is TRBD2 (6 bases). Germline V lookup: CDR1 MNHEY, CDR2 SMNVEV (reference sequence). V was trimmed by 5 bases and J by 10 bases, leaving 21 bases between them. This CDR3 comprises 15 residues. The CDR3 nucleotides are TGTGCCAGCAGTCCCCCGGGACTGAGAGATGAAGAGCAGTTCTTC. Translation: CASSPPGLRDEEQFF.

CDR3 amino acids: CASSFGTATYEQYF. The CDR3 DNA reads TGTGCCAGTAGTTTCGGGACAGCGACCTACGAGCAGTACTTC. V is TRBV19 and J is TRBJ2-7, with 7 positions matching TRBD1. The CDR3 totals 14 residues. J lost 2 bases, V lost 5 bases, and 6 bases had no gene match. From germline, CDR1 is LNHDA and CDR2 SQIVND (reference sequence).

CDR3 sequence: CASSKSPKRGAGTDTQYF. The CDR3 DNA is TGTGCCAGCAGCAAAAGTCCTAAACGGGGAGCGGGTACAGATACGCAGTATTTT. The chain is built from TRBV21-1 and TRBJ2-3; the tabulated D call, TRBD2, remains unverified against the DNA. TRBV21-1 is classified as a pseudogene. This CDR3 has 18 residues.

This clone was detected only a few times. This sequence joins TRBV4-2 and TRBJ2-7, with D uncertain. Trimming stripped 0 bases from V and 2 bases from J, with 11 bases between. The CDR3 is 15 amino acids. Germline CDR1 reads LGHNA; CDR2 reads YNFKEQ. CDR3 sequence: CASSQDHHSTYEQYF. The CDR3 DNA is TGTGCCAGCAGCCAAGATCATCACAGCACCTACGAGCAGTACTTC.

The sample holds a few counts of this clone. The chain combines TRBV5-1 with TRBJ2-5; possibly TRBD1 for D (6 bases). Germline V gene data show CDR1 as SGHRS and CDR2 as YFSETQ. V was cut by 5 bases and J by 5 bases, with 22 bases left in between. The CDR3 length is 16 residues. This CDR3 reads CASRNDRGGQRETQYF. The CDR3 coding sequence is TGCGCCAGCAGGAACGACCGAGGGGGTCAGAGGGAGACCCAGTACTTC. The full variable domain, completed using reference TRBV5-1 and TRBJ2-5, is KAGVTQTPRYLIKTRGQQVTLSCSPISGHRSVSWYQQTPGQGLQFLFEYFSETQRNKGNFPGRFSGRQFSNSRSEMNVSTLELGDSALYLCASRNDRGGQRETQYFGPGTRLLVL.

The sample holds one count of this clone. The rearrangement joins TRBV21-1 to TRBJ2-7; the DNA was not compared with TRBD2, the D call given in the table. TRBV21-1 is labeled a pseudogene. This CDR3 comprises 16 residues. The CDR3 loop reads CASSKTGLAVSYEQYF. CDR3 nucleotide sequence: TGTGCCAGCAGCAAAACCGGACTAGCGGTTTCCTACGAGCAGTACTTC.

This sequence joins TRBV7-6 and TRBJ2-3, with a weak D call TRBD2 (6 bases). The germline gives CDR1 SGHVS, CDR2 FNYEAQ. This CDR3 has 14 residues. The ends were cut back, 7 bases at V and 5 bases at J, with 16 bases in the middle. The chain's CDR3 is CASKQTPGVDTQYF. In DNA, the CDR3 is TGTGCCAGCAAACAAACCCCGGGGGTAGATACGCAGTATTTT.

This clone was counted once. This rearrangement joins TRBV20-1 to TRBJ1-2; D may be TRBD1 (6 bases). This CDR3 has 11 amino acids. The V and J ends lost 3 bases and 10 bases respectively, with 12 bases between them. CDR1 and CDR2 (germline): DFQATT, SNEGSKA (reference sequence). DNA for the CDR3: TGCAGTGCTAGGGACAGTCTTGACTACACCTTC. Translating gives CSARDSLDYTF.

This chain's CDR3 is CASSSDRGRWFF. The CDR3 DNA is TGTGCCAGCAGCTCGGACAGGGGCCGCTGGTTCTTT. This sequence joins TRBV28 and TRBJ1-1; 9 bases fit TRBD1. Germline V CDR1 and CDR2: MDHEN, SYDVKM. The CDR3 has 12 residues. V trimming: 6 bases; J trimming: 14 bases; junction bases outside the gene matches: 10.

The chain joins TRBV11-2 to TRBJ1-2; a possible D gene is TRBD1 (6 bases). Trimming took off 4 bases at V and 8 bases at J, with 14 bases between the two ends. Germline V lookup: CDR1 SGHAT, CDR2 FQNNGV. This CDR3 has 13 residues. CDR3 in amino acids: CASSSYRELGYTF. The CDR3 DNA reads as TGTGCCAGCAGCTCATACAGGGAGCTCGGCTACACCTTC. The full variable domain, in which reference TRBV11-2 and TRBJ1-2 provide the parts outside the CDR3, is EAGVAQSPRYKIIEKRQSVAFWCNPISGHATLYWYQQILGQGPKLLIQFQNNGVVDDSQLPKDRFSAERLKGVDSTLKIQPAKLEDSAVYLCASSSYRELGYTFGSGTRLTVV.